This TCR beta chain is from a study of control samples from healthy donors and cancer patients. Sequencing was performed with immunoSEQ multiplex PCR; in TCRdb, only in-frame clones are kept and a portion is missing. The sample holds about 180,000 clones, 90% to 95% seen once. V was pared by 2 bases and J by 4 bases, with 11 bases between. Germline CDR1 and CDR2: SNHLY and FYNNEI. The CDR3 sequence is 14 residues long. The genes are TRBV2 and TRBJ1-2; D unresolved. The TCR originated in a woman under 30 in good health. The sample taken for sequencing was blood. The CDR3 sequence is CASSELWGSYGYTF. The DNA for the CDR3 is TGTGCCAGCAGTGAACTTTGGGGTAGCTATGGCTACACCTTC. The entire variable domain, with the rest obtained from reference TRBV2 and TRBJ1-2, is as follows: EPEVTQTPSHQVTQMGQEVILRCVPISNHLYFYWYRQILGQKVEFLVSFYNNEISEKSEIFDDQFSVERPDGSNFTLKIRSTKLEDSAMYFCASSELWGSYGYTFGSGTRLTVV.